This TCR beta chain was identified during a study of PD-1 blockade in classical Hodgkin lymphoma. Method: immunoSEQ multiplex PCR; TCRdb's copy keeps in-frame clones and lacks some. The repertoire holds more than 85,000 clones, over 85% seen once, with 19% in the top ten. Notes on the study in general: It was reported that newly diagnosed patients had less baseline TCR diversity than healthy donors. Complete responders entered with baseline diversity on par with newly diagnosed patients, the results showed.

The time point: cycle 4 day 1 (C4D1), after 6 weeks of nivolumab. Relapse was seen in all patients after autologous stem cell transplantation, and brentuximab vedotin exposure was variable. Patients had relapsed/refractory classical Hodgkin lymphoma with complete response, partial response or progressive disease as best response. This clone was seen a few times. Its antigen is unidentified. V was pared by 8 bases and J by 4 bases, with 17 bases between. The CDR3 spans 15 residues. Germline CDR1 is MNHNS and CDR2 is SASEGT. The material sequenced was peripheral blood mononuclear cells (PBMCs), taken before the fourth cycle of nivolumab. The sequence derives from a human donor with classical Hodgkin lymphoma. The chain has TRBV6-1 and TRBJ2-2, with TRBD2 as a possible D gene (5 bases). CDR3 nucleotide sequence: TGTGCCAGCCCGAGCCGAGGGTATGGCACCGGGGAGCTGTTTTTT. Amino acid sequence: CASPSRGYGTGELFF.